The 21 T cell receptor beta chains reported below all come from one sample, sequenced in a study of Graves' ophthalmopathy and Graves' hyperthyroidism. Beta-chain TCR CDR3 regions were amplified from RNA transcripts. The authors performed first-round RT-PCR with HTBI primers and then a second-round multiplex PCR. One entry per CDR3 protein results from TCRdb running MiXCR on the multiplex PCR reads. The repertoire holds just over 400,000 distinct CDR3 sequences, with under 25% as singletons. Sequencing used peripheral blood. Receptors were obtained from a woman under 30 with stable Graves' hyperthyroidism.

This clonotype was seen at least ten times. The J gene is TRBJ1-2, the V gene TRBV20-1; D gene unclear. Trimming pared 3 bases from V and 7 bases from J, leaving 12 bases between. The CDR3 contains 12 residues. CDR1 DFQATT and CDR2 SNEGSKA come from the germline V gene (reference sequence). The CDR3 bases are TGCAGTGCTAGCCCTCAGGTCGGTGGCTACACCTTC. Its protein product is CSASPQVGGYTF.

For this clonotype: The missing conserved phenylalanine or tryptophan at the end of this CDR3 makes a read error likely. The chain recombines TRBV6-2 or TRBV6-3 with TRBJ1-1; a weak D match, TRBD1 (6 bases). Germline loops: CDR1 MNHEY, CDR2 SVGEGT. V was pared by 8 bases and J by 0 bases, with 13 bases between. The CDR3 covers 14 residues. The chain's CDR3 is CASLDAGVNTEAFY. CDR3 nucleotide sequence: TGTGCCAGCCTTGACGCAGGGGTGAACACTGAAGCTTTCTAT.

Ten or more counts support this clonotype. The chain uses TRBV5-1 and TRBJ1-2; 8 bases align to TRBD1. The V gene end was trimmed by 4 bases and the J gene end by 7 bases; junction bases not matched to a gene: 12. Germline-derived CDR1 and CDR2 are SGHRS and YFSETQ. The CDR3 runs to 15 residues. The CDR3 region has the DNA TGCGCCAGCAGCGGTGACAGGGGTTGGCTTGGTGGCTACACCTTC. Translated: CASSGDRGWLGGYTF.

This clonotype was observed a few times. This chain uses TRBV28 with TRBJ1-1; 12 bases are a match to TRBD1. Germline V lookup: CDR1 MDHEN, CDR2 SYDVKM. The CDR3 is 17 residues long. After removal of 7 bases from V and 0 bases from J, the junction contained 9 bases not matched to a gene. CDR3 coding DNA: TGTGCCAGCACCTTGGGACAGGGGGCCCCTTTGAACACTGAAGCTTTCTTT. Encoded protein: CASTLGQGAPLNTEAFF.

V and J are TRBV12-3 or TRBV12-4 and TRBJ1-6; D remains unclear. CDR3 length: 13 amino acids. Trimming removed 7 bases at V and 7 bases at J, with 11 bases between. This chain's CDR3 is CASKTSQNSPLHF. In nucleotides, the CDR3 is TGTGCCAGCAAAACGTCACAGAATTCACCCCTCCACTTT.

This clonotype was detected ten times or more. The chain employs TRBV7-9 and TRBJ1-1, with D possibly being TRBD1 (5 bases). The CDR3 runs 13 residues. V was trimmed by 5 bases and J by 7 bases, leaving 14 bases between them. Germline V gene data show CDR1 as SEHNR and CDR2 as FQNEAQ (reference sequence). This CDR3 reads CASSLLDNDEAFF. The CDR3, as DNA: TGTGCCAGCAGCCTCTTGGACAACGATGAAGCTTTCTTT.

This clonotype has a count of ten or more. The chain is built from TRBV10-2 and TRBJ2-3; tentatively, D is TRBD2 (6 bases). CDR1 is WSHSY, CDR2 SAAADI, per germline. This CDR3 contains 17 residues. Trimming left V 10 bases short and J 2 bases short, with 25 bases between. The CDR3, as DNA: TGCGCCACCCGAACCCTGAGCGGGCCTACCTCCACAGATACGCAGTATTTT. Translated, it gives CATRTLSGPTSTDTQYF.

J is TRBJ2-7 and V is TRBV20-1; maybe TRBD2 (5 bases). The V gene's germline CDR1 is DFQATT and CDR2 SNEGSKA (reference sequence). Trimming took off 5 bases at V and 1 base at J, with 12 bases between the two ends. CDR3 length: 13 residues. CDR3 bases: TGCAGTGCTGGCCGGGGTGTTTCCTACGAGCAGTACTTC. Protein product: CSAGRGVSYEQYF.

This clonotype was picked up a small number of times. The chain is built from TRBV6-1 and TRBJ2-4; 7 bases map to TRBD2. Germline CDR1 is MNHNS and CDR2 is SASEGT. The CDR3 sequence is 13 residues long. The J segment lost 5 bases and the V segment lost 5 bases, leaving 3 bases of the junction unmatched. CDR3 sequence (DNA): TGTGCCAGCAGTCGGGAGGTCCAAAACATTCAGTACTTC. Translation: CASSREVQNIQYF.

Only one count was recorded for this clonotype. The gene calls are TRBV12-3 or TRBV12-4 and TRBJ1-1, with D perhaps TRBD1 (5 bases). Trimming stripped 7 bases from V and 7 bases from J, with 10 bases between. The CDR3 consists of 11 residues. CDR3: CASTQGFEAFF. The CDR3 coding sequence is TGTGCCAGCACCCAGGGCTTTGAAGCTTTCTTT.

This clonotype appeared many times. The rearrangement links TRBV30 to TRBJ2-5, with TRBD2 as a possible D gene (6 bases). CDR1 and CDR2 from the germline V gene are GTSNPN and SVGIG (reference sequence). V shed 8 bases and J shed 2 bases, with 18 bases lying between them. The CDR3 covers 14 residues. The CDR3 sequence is CAPVRGTSQETQYF. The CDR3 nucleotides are TGTGCCCCCGTACGGGGGACCTCTCAAGAGACCCAGTACTTC.

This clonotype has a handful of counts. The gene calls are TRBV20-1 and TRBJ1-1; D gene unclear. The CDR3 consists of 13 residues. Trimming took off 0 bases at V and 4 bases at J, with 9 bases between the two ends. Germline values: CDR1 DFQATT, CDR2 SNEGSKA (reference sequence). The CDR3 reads CSARDLPGTEAFF. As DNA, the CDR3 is TGCAGTGCTAGAGATCTCCCGGGCACTGAAGCTTTCTTT.

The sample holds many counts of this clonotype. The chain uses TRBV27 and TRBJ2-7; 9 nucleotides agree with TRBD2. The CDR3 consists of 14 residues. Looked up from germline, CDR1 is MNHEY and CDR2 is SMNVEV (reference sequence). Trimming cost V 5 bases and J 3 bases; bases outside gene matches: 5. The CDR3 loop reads CASSPSGTLYEQYF. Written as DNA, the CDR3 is TGTGCCAGCAGTCCTAGCGGGACCCTCTACGAGCAGTACTTC.

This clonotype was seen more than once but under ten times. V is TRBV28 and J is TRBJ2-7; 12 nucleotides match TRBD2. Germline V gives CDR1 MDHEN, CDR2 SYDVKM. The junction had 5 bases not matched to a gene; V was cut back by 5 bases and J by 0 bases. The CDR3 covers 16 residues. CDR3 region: CASSDGLAGSSYEQYF. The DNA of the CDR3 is TGTGCCAGCAGTGACGGACTAGCGGGAAGCTCCTACGAGCAGTACTTC.

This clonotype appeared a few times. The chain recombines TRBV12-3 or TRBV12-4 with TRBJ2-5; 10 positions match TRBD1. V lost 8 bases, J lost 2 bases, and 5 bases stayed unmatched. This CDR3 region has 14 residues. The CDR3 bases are TGTGCCAGCGGGACAGGGGTCTCACAAGAGACCCAGTACTTC. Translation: CASGTGVSQETQYF.

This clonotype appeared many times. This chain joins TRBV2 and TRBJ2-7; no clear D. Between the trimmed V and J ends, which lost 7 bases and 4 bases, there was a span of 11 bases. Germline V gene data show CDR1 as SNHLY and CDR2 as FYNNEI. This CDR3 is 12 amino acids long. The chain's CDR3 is CASIGGEYEQYF. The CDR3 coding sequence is TGTGCCAGCATCGGCGGTGAATACGAGCAGTACTTC.

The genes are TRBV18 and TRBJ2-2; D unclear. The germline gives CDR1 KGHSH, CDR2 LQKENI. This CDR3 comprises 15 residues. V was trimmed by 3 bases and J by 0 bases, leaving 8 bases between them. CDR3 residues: CASSPLGPNTGELFF. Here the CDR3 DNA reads TGTGCCAGCTCACCCCTTGGCCCGAACACCGGGGAGCTGTTTTTT.

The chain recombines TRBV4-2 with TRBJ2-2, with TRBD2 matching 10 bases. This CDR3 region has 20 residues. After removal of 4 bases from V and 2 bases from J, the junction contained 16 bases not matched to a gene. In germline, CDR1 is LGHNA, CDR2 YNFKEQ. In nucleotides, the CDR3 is TGTGCCAGCAGCCCCTCCAGGTTTTCTAGCGGGAGATTCAACACCGGGGAGCTGTTTTTT. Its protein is CASSPSRFSSGRFNTGELFF.

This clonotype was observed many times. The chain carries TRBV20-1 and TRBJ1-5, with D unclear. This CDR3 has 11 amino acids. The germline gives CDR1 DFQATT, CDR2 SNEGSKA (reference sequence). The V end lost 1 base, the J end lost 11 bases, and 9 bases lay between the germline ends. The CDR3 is CSARVAGAQHF. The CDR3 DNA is TGCAGTGCTAGAGTGGCAGGAGCCCAGCATTTT.

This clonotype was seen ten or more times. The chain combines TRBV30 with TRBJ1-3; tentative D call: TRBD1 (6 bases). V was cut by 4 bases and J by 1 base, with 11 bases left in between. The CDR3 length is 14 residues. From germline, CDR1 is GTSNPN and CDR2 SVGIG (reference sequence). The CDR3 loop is CAWTGDLSGNTIYF. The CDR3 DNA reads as TGTGCCTGGACAGGGGACCTGTCTGGAAACACCATATATTTT.

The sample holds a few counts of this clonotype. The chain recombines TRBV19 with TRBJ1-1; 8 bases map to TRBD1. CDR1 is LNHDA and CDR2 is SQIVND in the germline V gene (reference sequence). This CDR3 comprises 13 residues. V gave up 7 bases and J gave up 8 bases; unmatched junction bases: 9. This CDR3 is CASTRQGIREAFF. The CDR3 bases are TGTGCCAGTACTAGACAGGGGATCCGCGAAGCTTTCTTT.